Each of the 3 T cell receptor beta chains below was sequenced from the same sample in a study of long-term antiretroviral therapy in people with HIV. The run of the v3.0 immunoSEQ assay was at survey level. Data came from immunoSEQ multiplex PCR; TCRdb stores just in-frame clones and leaves some out. The sample records about 20,000 clones, roughly 86% being singletons. Sequences were derived from unsorted PBMCs, sampled 0.5 years after starting antiretroviral therapy. The receptors derive from a man aged 35-49 years with HIV.

This clone has only a few counts. The chain uses TRBV4-2 and TRBJ1-4; 7 bases are a match to TRBD1. From germline, CDR1 is LGHNA and CDR2 YNFKEQ. CDR3 length: 15 residues. V was pared by 6 bases and J by 8 bases, with 12 bases of the junction left unmatched. The DNA of the CDR3 is TGTGCCAGCAGGGCCGAGGGGGCGCGGCAAGAAAAACTGTTTTTT. Translating it yields CASRAEGARQEKLFF.

This clone came up a few times. V is TRBV27 and J is TRBJ1-2, with 9 nucleotides matching TRBD1. The CDR3 loop spans 13 amino acids. V lost 5 bases and J lost 8; bases outside the gene matches: 6. CDR1 and CDR2 (germline): MNHEY, SMNVEV (reference sequence). CDR3 region: CASSAWTGDGYTF. The CDR3 coding sequence is TGTGCCAGCAGTGCCTGGACAGGGGACGGCTACACCTTC.

This clone was counted between two and nine times. The chain links TRBV4-1 to TRBJ2-3; a weak D match, TRBD1 (6 bases). CDR3 length: 15 amino acids. The V end was cut by 5 bases, the J end by 0 bases, with 12 bases between. Per germline, CDR1 MGHRA and CDR2 YSYEKL. The CDR3 DNA sequence: TGCGCCAGCAGCTTAGGGGGTCTCAGCACAGATACGCAGTATTTT. This encodes CASSLGGLSTDTQYF.